The T cell receptor (beta chain) under discussion was sequenced for a study of blood T cells in healthy people across ages (dated by TCRdb to the mid-2010s). Regarding the study in general: In model experiments, roughly one uniquely barcoded TCR beta cDNA molecule per two T cells was captured by template switching. The study measured age-related changes in TCR beta repertoire diversity using deep sequencing normalized with unique cDNA molecular identifiers. The donors were divided into four age groups: young (average around 15 years), middle-aged (about 40), aged (about 60) and long-lived (nearly 85). To avoid experimental bias, donors of different ages were distributed randomly across sequencing lanes. The study analyzed two additional independent replicas of 1 million unique cDNA reads from the same blood draw for two donors, one aged 18 to 29 and one aged 80 or older.

Donors were roughly 40 systemically healthy Caucasian individuals from Russia aged roughly 6 to 90 years. Each donor gave 8 to 10 milliliters of peripheral blood, drawn into EDTA-treated Vacutainer tubes. Ficoll-Paque density-gradient centrifugation was used to isolate PBMCs, with at least 6 million per sample. Trizol reagent was used to extract total RNA from the PBMCs, yielding at least 6 micrograms per sample. The percentages of naive CD45RAhigh/CD27high T cells were determined by flow cytometry on a PBMC aliquot from every donor. A distance of 14 bases separates the germline ends of V and J, which lose 3 bases and 6 bases respectively. The CDR1 and CDR2 encoded by the germline V gene are SGHTA and FQGTGA. From the cysteine through the phenylalanine, the CDR3 covers 15 amino acids. The CDR3 DNA has 45 bases and is translated from base 1. About this clonotype: Its specific antigen is unknown. No much larger clone is present one base from it, and per-base qualities are unavailable.

Library preparation used 5' RACE. The data were produced on an Illumina HiSeq 2500. A second PCR of about 6 to 11 cycles was run with a J-beta primer mix and a sample-barcoded 5' primer. A template-switch 5' adaptor carrying 12 random nucleotides introduced a unique molecular identifier onto each TCR beta cDNA molecule. At least 2.5 million CDR3-containing paired-end reads were obtained from each sample. First-strand cDNA synthesis was performed from all RNA using the Mint cDNA synthesis kit, with priming by a TRBC-specific oligonucleotide. All cDNA was treated with uracil-DNA glycosylase and then went through a first 18-cycle PCR with the universal primers M1SS and BC2_uni_R. On the study's bioinformatics: Each sample was normalized by randomly selecting 1 million high-quality reads, each carrying a distinct molecular identifier. Reads with shared molecular identifiers were discarded instead of being binned into consensus sequences. CDR3 identification, clonotype clustering and error correction used MiTCR with a Q25 quality threshold and the strictest error-elimination algorithm. A nonparametric unseen species model with Euler transformation was used to estimate a lower bound on total TCR beta diversity. TCRdb reworked the public reads: Q25 trimming with fastp, MiXCR clone assembly, productive beta chains retained. Entries that share a CDR3 protein sequence are merged under the most common genes and DNA. The V and J calls and clone size are TCRdb's, not the authors'. The sample has under 850,000 distinct CDR3 sequences on record, 30% to 45% of them singletons. 10% to 15% of the sample belongs to the ten largest clones.

General conclusions and limits of the study: Estimates of total diversity based on one million sequenced T cells were considered lower bounds and underestimates. As age increased, observed TCR beta diversity per million T cells dropped in a roughly linear way, and a significant reduction was already evident by age 40. The CMV infection status of donors was not known, potentially confounding age-related changes in expanded clonotypes. Compared with the aged group, the long-lived group had more naive CD4+ T cells, fewer expanded clones and increased TCR diversity, a pattern suggesting age selection. The percentage of naive T cells measured by flow cytometry correlated strongly with observed TCR beta diversity. Conclusive comparison of naive and antigen-experienced compartments was prevented by the profiling of bulk unsorted PBMCs.

This clonotype originated in a man aged 18 to 35 in good health. The chain is assembled from TRBV7-3 and TRBJ2-2; the D gene remains uncertain. The sample consisted of blood. The CDR3 loop reads CASSLYASGPGELFF. The nucleotide sequence is given as TGTGCCAGCAGCTTGTATGCCTCGGGCCCCGGGGAGCTGTTTTTT.